The 7 T cell receptor beta chains in this list originate from one sample, sequenced in a study of radiotherapy plus CTLA-4 blockade in lung cancer (dated by TCRdb to the late 2010s). The library was prepared using the immunoSEQ multiplex PCR assay. TCRdb took over this immuneACCESS table, retaining in-frame rearrangements with V and J assigned. Such tables are incomplete; in checked studies, under half of the missing clones stem from an unresolved V gene, and the remainder is unexplained. The sample contains roughly 57,000 clones, approximately 82% of them found a single time. Under 7% of the sample lies in the top ten. The sequencing used peripheral blood, collected from a patient treated with radiotherapy plus ipilimumab. The receptors come from a human donor with non-small cell lung cancer whose response to radiotherapy plus ipilimumab could not be evaluated.

This clone appeared a few times. This rearrangement joins TRBV28 to TRBJ1-1; 7 bases are shared with TRBD1. V was pared by 6 bases and J by 5 bases, with 9 bases of the junction left unmatched. There are 14 residues in the CDR3. The germline V gene has CDR1 MDHEN and CDR2 SYDVKM. DNA for the CDR3: TGTGCCAGCAGAGCGACAGGGTGGTATACTGAAGCTTTCTTT. This codes for CASRATGWYTEAFF.

The chain recombines TRBV18 with TRBJ1-1; no definite D call. This CDR3 is 13 amino acids long. The germline V and J ends were trimmed by 3 bases and 2 bases, with 7 bases remaining between them. CDR1 KGHSH and CDR2 LQKENI come from the germline V gene. The CDR3 DNA reads as TGTGCCAGCTCACCCGGGTCTAACACTGAAGCTTTCTTT. As protein: CASSPGSNTEAFF.

This sequence joins TRBV11-2 and TRBJ2-7; possible D gene TRBD2, 6 bases. The germline V gene encodes CDR1 SGHAT and CDR2 FQNNGV. The CDR3 consists of 13 residues. V was shortened by 11 bases and J by 2 bases, with 16 bases between the two germline ends. The CDR3 here is CACGGDPTYEQYF. As DNA, the CDR3 is TGTGCCTGCGGAGGGGATCCCACCTACGAGCAGTACTTC.

V is TRBV4-3 and J is TRBJ2-3, with D possibly being TRBD1 (6 bases). CDR1 is LGHNA and CDR2 is YSLEER in the germline V gene. The CDR3 runs to 16 residues. Trimming pared 3 bases from V and 1 base from J, leaving 14 bases between. The CDR3 loop reads CASSQDNREGTDTQYF. The CDR3 region has the DNA TGCGCCAGCAGCCAGGACAACAGGGAAGGCACAGATACGCAGTATTTT.

This chain connects TRBV6-1 to TRBJ2-7; TRBD2 matches at 9 bases. This CDR3 comprises 15 residues. Losses at the gene ends were 3 bases for V and 9 bases for J; bases not matched to a gene: 12. Germline V gene data show CDR1 as MNHNS and CDR2 as SASEGT. This CDR3 is CASSDGLAGLSWQYF. In DNA form, the CDR3 reads TGTGCCAGCAGTGACGGGCTAGCGGGGCTCTCCTGGCAGTACTTC.

The chain employs TRBV4-3 and TRBJ1-2; D ambiguous. Germline CDR1 and CDR2: LGHNA and YSLEER. Trimming cost V 0 bases and J 7 bases, with 12 bases left between them. CDR3 size: 14 residues. The CDR3 DNA follows: TGCGCCAGCAGCCAAGATGTAGGAGGTGGTGGCTACACCTTC. Translating gives CASSQDVGGGGYTF.

Here the CDR3 DNA reads TGCAGCGTTGGGAGAGGGAGAGAGAACTATGGCTACACCTTC. The encoded protein is CSVGRGRENYGYTF. The chain links TRBV29-1 to TRBJ1-2; D not resolved. CDR1 is SQVTM, CDR2 ANQGSEA, per germline. The V end was cut by 4 bases, the J end by 2 bases, with 14 bases between. This CDR3 comprises 14 residues.